One sample yielded the 13 T cell receptor beta chains listed below, sequenced in a study of blood T cell repertoires in COVID-19. Sequenced by immunoSEQ multiplex PCR; TCRdb stores in-frame clones only, minus some. The table records about 40,000 clones, around four fifths of them present only once. Sequencing was performed on peripheral blood. These receptors originate from a man aged 50 or older with active COVID-19.

The genes are TRBV10-3 and TRBJ1-1, with 9 bases aligning to TRBD1. The V gene's germline CDR1 is ENHRY and CDR2 SYGVKD. The ends lost 4 bases at V and 7 bases at J; junction bases unmatched: 7. The length of the CDR3 is 14 residues. In DNA, the CDR3 is TGTGCCATCAGTGGGGACAGGGTGGACTATGAAGCTTTCTTT. Translating it yields CAISGDRVDYEAFF.

V and J are TRBV4-2 and TRBJ1-1; 7 nucleotides line up with TRBD1. Germline V gives CDR1 LGHNA, CDR2 YNFKEQ. This CDR3 has 13 amino acids. J gave up 8 bases and V 0 bases, and 3 bases lay outside the gene matches. CDR3 nucleotides: TGTGCCAGCAGCCAAGAGGAGGGACAGGAAGCTTTCTTT. It translates to CASSQEEGQEAFF.

The V call is TRBV7-2, the J call TRBJ1-2; 8 nucleotides agree with TRBD1. The CDR3 length is 16 residues. Germline V gene sequence: CDR1 SGHTA, CDR2 FQGNSA. Trimming took 1 base from V and 8 from J; bases not matched to a gene: 12. This chain's CDR3 is CASSLDSGRGPEGYTF. The CDR3 bases are TGTGCCAGCAGCTTAGATTCGGGCAGGGGGCCAGAGGGCTACACCTTC.

This chain joins TRBV7-6 and TRBJ2-5; 7 positions agree with TRBD2. CDR1 is SGHVS and CDR2 is FNYEAQ in the germline V gene. The CDR3 covers 15 residues. Germline trimming cut 5 bases from V and 0 bases from J; bases unmatched to any gene: 6. Here the CDR3 DNA reads TGTGCCAGCAGCCCGAGCGGGGCCTACCAAGAGACCCAGTACTTC. The encoded protein is CASSPSGAYQETQYF. The full variable domain, with the rest looked up from reference TRBV7-6 and TRBJ2-5, is GAGVSQSPRYKVTKRGQDVALRCDPISGHVSLYWYRQALGQGPEFLTYFNYEAQQDKSGLPNDRFSAERPEGSISTLTIQRTEQRDSAMYRCASSPSGAYQETQYFGPGTRLLVL.

This clone occurred a few times. The chain combines TRBV4-2 with TRBJ1-2; D uncertain. This CDR3 is built from 15 residues. Deletions cut 0 bases from V and 6 bases from J, with 14 bases between. Per germline, CDR1 LGHNA and CDR2 YNFKEQ. CDR3 sequence: CASSQDISFGNGYTF. In DNA, the CDR3 is TGTGCCAGCAGCCAAGATATCAGTTTTGGCAATGGCTACACCTTC.

The V call is TRBV4-1, the J call TRBJ2-3; 9 bases agree with TRBD2. Losses at the gene ends were 1 base for V and 4 bases for J; bases not matched to a gene: 9. CDR1 and CDR2 (germline): MGHRA, YSYEKL. CDR3 size: 17 residues. CDR3 nucleotide sequence: TGCGCCAGCAGCCAAGCGGCGGGAGGGTTTTACGCAGATACGCAGTATTTT. Its translation is CASSQAAGGFYADTQYF.

The chain combines TRBV6-1 with TRBJ1-6, with D tentatively TRBD1 (6 bases). Germline values: CDR1 MNHNS, CDR2 SASEGT. With 2 bases removed from V and 13 bases from J, the gap between germline ends came to 9 bases. The CDR3 loop spans 12 amino acids. The CDR3: CASSETGFPLHF. CDR3 sequence (DNA): TGTGCCAGCAGTGAAACAGGGTTCCCCCTCCACTTT.

This clone was recorded only once. The rearrangement uses TRBV14 and TRBJ1-2; 9 nucleotides match TRBD1. This CDR3 spans 17 amino acids. Germline CDR1 reads SGHDN; CDR2 reads FVKESK. V shed 5 bases and J 12 bases; nucleotides not matched to a gene: 22. The CDR3 DNA follows: TGTGCCAGCAGCAAGAGGGCGGGAACAGGGGGCATGAAGGACAACACCTTC. This encodes CASSKRAGTGGMKDNTF.

The chain uses TRBV5-1 and TRBJ2-1; D is undetermined. Germline V lookup: CDR1 SGHRS, CDR2 YFSETQ. Trimming shortened V by 4 bases and J by 5 bases, and 19 bases separated the two germline ends. The CDR3 covers 16 residues. CDR3 bases: TGCGCCAGCAGCCTAATTAGCCAGACCACAAACAATGAGCAGTTCTTC. Translating gives CASSLISQTTNNEQFF.

This chain joins TRBV7-2 and TRBJ1-1, with a possible D match to TRBD1 (6 bases). V gave up 3 bases and J gave up 1 base, with 9 bases separating them. This CDR3 spans 14 amino acids. CDR1 is SGHTA, CDR2 FQGNSA, per germline. The CDR3 here is CASSLKGQNTEAFF. The DNA for the CDR3 is TGTGCCAGCAGCTTGAAGGGACAGAACACTGAAGCTTTCTTT. The full variable domain, rest sourced from reference TRBV7-2 and TRBJ1-1, is GAGVSQSPSNKVTEKGKDVELRCDPISGHTALYWYRQSLGQGLEFLIYFQGNSAPDKSGLPSDRFSAERTGGSVSTLTIQRTQQEDSAVYLCASSLKGQNTEAFFGQGTRLTVV.

This rearrangement joins TRBV9 to TRBJ2-7, with TRBD1 matching 8 bases. Looked up from germline, CDR1 is SGDLS and CDR2 is YYNGEE. The CDR3 spans 14 residues. Losses at the gene ends were 2 bases for V and 7 bases for J; bases not matched to a gene: 8. CDR3 coding DNA: TGTGCCAGCAGCGTCCAGGGGGCATCGTCAGAGCAGTACTTC. It codes for CASSVQGASSEQYF.

This chain links TRBV2 with TRBJ1-4; 8 bases match TRBD1. Trimming took 6 bases from V and 6 from J; bases not matched to a gene: 6. Germline V gives CDR1 SNHLY, CDR2 FYNNEI. The CDR3 length is 14 residues. The CDR3: CASSSQGADEKLFF. As DNA, the CDR3 is TGTGCCAGCAGCTCTCAGGGGGCGGATGAAAAACTGTTTTTT.

The J gene is TRBJ2-7, the V gene TRBV5-4, with TRBD2 identical over 11 bases. From germline, CDR1 is SGHNT and CDR2 YYREEE (reference sequence). CDR3 length equals 14 residues. V gave up 3 bases and J gave up 6 bases; unmatched junction bases: 5. In nucleotides, the CDR3 is TGTGCCAGCAGCTCAACTAGCGGGAGCCGCGAGCAGTACTTC. It yields the protein CASSSTSGSREQYF.